This passage covers 26 T cell receptor beta chains from one sample sequenced in a study of shared clonotypes between healthy human individuals. Profiling relied on immunoSEQ multiplex PCR, and the TCRdb table lists in-frame clones only, not all of them. There are a few million clones in the sample; just over 90% occur only once, and roughly 0.36% lies in the top ten. Material for sequencing was naive CD4+ T cells from PBMCs. The subset here: CD45RA+ positively selected. These receptors were obtained from a young man in good health. Some clones in this sample may be carry-over from other donors' samples.

Here the CDR3 reads CASSIRGLGDEQYF. The CDR3 nucleotides read TGTGCCAGTAGTATTCGGGGACTAGGTGACGAGCAGTACTTC. V usage is TRBV19 and J usage is TRBJ2-7; TRBD2 matches 8 bases. The junction had 6 bases not matched to a gene; V was cut back by 3 bases and J by 5 bases. Per germline, CDR1 LNHDA and CDR2 SQIVND (reference sequence). This CDR3 has 14 residues. The entire variable domain, with the rest obtained from reference TRBV19 and TRBJ2-7, is as follows: DGGITQSPKYLFRKEGQNVTLSCEQNLNHDAMYWYRQDPGQGLRLIYYSQIVNDFQKGDIAEGYSVSREKKESFPLTVTSAQKNPTAFYLCASSIRGLGDEQYFGPGTRLTVT.

This clone was picked up one time. This chain links TRBV6-1 with TRBJ2-7; 8 nucleotides line up with TRBD1. The CDR3 is 14 amino acids. V was pared by 5 bases and J by 6 bases, with 9 bases of the junction left unmatched. Germline V gene data show CDR1 as MNHNS and CDR2 as SASEGT. CDR3 residues: CASSIEDRAGEQYF. CDR3 bases: TGTGCCAGCAGTATCGAGGACAGGGCCGGCGAGCAGTACTTC.

The rearrangement uses TRBV30 and TRBJ2-1, with 9 bases fitting TRBD2. Germline-derived CDR1 and CDR2 are GTSNPN and SVGIG (reference sequence). CDR3 size: 15 residues. The V and J ends lost 0 bases and 7 bases, in that order; junction bases with no gene match: 7. The CDR3 sequence: CAWSVGLAVINEQFF. Written as DNA, the CDR3 is TGTGCCTGGAGTGTGGGACTAGCCGTCATAAATGAGCAGTTCTTC.

The V gene is TRBV5-5, the J gene TRBJ1-1, with D perhaps matching TRBD1 (6 bases). Trimming shortened V by 5 bases and J by 0 bases, and 11 bases separated the two germline ends. CDR3 length equals 14 residues. Germline V gives CDR1 SGHKS, CDR2 YYEKEE (reference sequence). CDR3 in amino acids: CASRRGMMNTEAFF. Here the CDR3 DNA reads TGTGCCAGCAGAAGGGGGATGATGAACACTGAAGCTTTCTTT.

The rearrangement joins TRBV10-2 to TRBJ2-5; 11 bases are a match to TRBD1. The CDR3 has 14 amino acids. Germline values: CDR1 WSHSY, CDR2 SAAADI. V lost 4 bases to trimming and J lost 7 bases; unmatched junction nucleotides: 5. The CDR3, as DNA: TGCGCCAGCAGTGGGACAGGGGGCGAAGGGACCCAGTACTTC. Protein: CASSGTGGEGTQYF.

The rearrangement uses TRBV25-1 and TRBJ1-4; D possibly corresponds to TRBD1 (6 bases). Deletions cut 5 bases from V and 3 bases from J, with 10 bases between. Germline V CDR1 and CDR2: MGHDK, SYGVNS. The CDR3 has 14 residues. CDR3 sequence: CASSLGQSNEKLFF. CDR3 coding DNA: TGTGCCAGCAGTCTTGGACAGTCTAATGAAAAACTGTTTTTT. The whole variable domain, filled in from reference TRBV25-1 and TRBJ1-4, reads EADIYQTPRYLVIGTGKKITLECSQTMGHDKMYWYQQDPGMELHLIHYSYGVNSTEKGDLSSESTVSRIRTEHFPLTLESARPSHTSQYLCASSLGQSNEKLFFGSGTQLSVL.

The gene calls are TRBV29-1 and TRBJ2-5; D might be TRBD2 (6 bases). The closer fit of TRBJ2-7 to the DNA end suggests the J call may be wrong. CDR1 SQVTM and CDR2 ANQGSEA come from the germline V gene. CDR3 length: 13 residues. The CDR3 bases are TGCAGCGTTTTGGACGGGGGTTCGTACGAGCAGTACTTC. Its protein is CSVLDGGSYEQYF.

Comments on this clone: This sample includes further DNA sequences coding for the same CDR3. V and J are TRBV5-1 and TRBJ1-4; no reliable D call. With 4 bases removed from V and 0 bases from J, the gap between germline ends came to 10 bases. Germline lookup yields CDR1 SGHRS and CDR2 YFSETQ. This CDR3 is built from 15 residues. CDR3 residues: CASSLDGTTNEKLFF. The CDR3 DNA sequence: TGCGCCAGCAGCCTTGACGGGACAACTAATGAAAAACTGTTTTTT.

A note on this clone: The same CDR3 can be traced to other DNA sequences in this sample. This chain links TRBV7-2 with TRBJ2-1; D might be TRBD2 (6 bases). V was cut by 1 base and J by 0 bases, with 7 bases left in between. The CDR3 runs to 15 residues. Germline loops: CDR1 SGHTA, CDR2 FQGNSA. The CDR3 DNA reads as TGTGCCAGCAGCTTAGGGAGGGGCTCCTACAATGAGCAGTTCTTC. It encodes CASSLGRGSYNEQFF.

This chain connects TRBV6-1 to TRBJ1-2; 7 nucleotides align to TRBD1. V dropped 4 bases and J dropped 0; count of bases not matched to a gene: 8. Germline V gives CDR1 MNHNS, CDR2 SASEGT. The CDR3 covers 16 residues. CDR3 nucleotide sequence: TGTGCCAGCAGTGCACGAACGGGACAGACTAACTATGGCTACACCTTC. Its protein is CASSARTGQTNYGYTF.

In the case of this clone: Other DNA sequences in this sample translate to the same CDR3. The chain combines TRBV5-1 with TRBJ1-5; D remains unclear. Trimming stripped 7 bases from V and 0 bases from J, with 8 bases between. The CDR3 has 13 residues. CDR1 SGHRS and CDR2 YFSETQ come from the germline V gene. CDR3 nucleotide sequence: TGCGCCAGCCGCGCGGATAGCAATCAGCCCCAGCATTTT. This gives the protein CASRADSNQPQHF.

The gene calls are TRBV4-1 and TRBJ2-5, with D uncertain. The V gene lost 2 bases and the J gene lost 5 bases, with 9 bases spanning the gap. Germline values: CDR1 MGHRA, CDR2 YSYEKL. The CDR3 totals 13 residues. For the CDR3, the DNA is TGCGCCAGCAGCCAAACAGTTACGGAGACCCAGTACTTC. It specifies CASSQTVTETQYF.

The rearrangement joins TRBV27 to TRBJ2-7, with 8 bases identical to TRBD1. After removal of 5 bases from V and 2 bases from J, the junction contained 14 bases not matched to a gene. The CDR3 loop spans 17 amino acids. Germline V CDR1 and CDR2: MNHEY, SMNVEV (reference sequence). The DNA for the CDR3 is TGTGCCAGCAGTCCGGTATGGACAGGGCCTAGGCCCTACGAGCAGTACTTC. The encoded protein is CASSPVWTGPRPYEQYF.

The chain combines TRBV28 with TRBJ1-2; no clear D gene. The CDR3 length is 13 residues. V lost 3 bases, J lost 7 bases, and 12 bases lay in between. Looked up from germline, CDR1 is MDHEN and CDR2 is SYDVKM. CDR3 protein: CASSFVTPGGYTF. As DNA, the CDR3 is TGTGCCAGCAGTTTCGTCACCCCCGGTGGCTACACCTTC.

The chain has TRBV4-3 and TRBJ1-1; tentatively, D is TRBD1 (6 bases). The germline CDR1 and CDR2 sequences are LGHNA and YSLEER. With 3 bases removed from V and 7 bases from J, the gap between germline ends came to 9 bases. CDR3 size: 12 residues. As DNA, the CDR3 is TGCGCCAGCAGCCACAGCAGGGGTGAAGCTTTCTTT. Translating it yields CASSHSRGEAFF.

As to this clone: Other DNA sequences in this sample translate to the same CDR3. The chain links TRBV9 to TRBJ1-5, with D unresolved. The CDR3 extends over 14 amino acids. Trimming took off 0 bases at V and 0 bases at J, with 4 bases between the two ends. Germline values: CDR1 SGDLS, CDR2 YYNGEE. As DNA, the CDR3 is TGTGCCAGCAGCGTAGACATTAGCAATCAGCCCCAGCATTTT. Translated, it gives CASSVDISNQPQHF.

As for this clone: Other nucleotide sequences in the sample specify the same CDR3. The V call is TRBV25-1, the J call TRBJ2-7, with a weak D call TRBD1 (5 bases). Per germline, CDR1 MGHDK and CDR2 SYGVNS. The CDR3 length is 14 residues. Trimming removed 3 bases from V and 4 bases from J, with 13 bases in between. CDR3 DNA: TGTGCCAGCAGTGATAGGCCAGGGTCTTACGAGCAGTACTTC. Its protein is CASSDRPGSYEQYF.

This clone was counted a single time. The rearrangement uses TRBV28 and TRBJ1-2; D remains ambiguous. V was pared by 6 bases and J by 4 bases, with 12 bases between. Germline-derived CDR1 and CDR2 are MDHEN and SYDVKM. The CDR3 has 13 residues. The CDR3 DNA reads TGTGCCAGCAGCCCGGAGGGCTTCTATGGCTACACCTTC. Its protein product is CASSPEGFYGYTF.

The chain combines TRBV19 with TRBJ1-4; possible D gene TRBD1, 5 bases. The germline gives CDR1 LNHDA, CDR2 SQIVND (reference sequence). Trimming shortened V by 2 bases and J by 7 bases, and 14 bases separated the two germline ends. The CDR3 contains 15 residues. As DNA, the CDR3 is TGTGCCAGTAGTATACAGGGCAGGTCGGGTGAAAAACTGTTTTTT. Translated: CASSIQGRSGEKLFF.

The sample holds one count of this clone. The gene calls are TRBV19 and TRBJ2-4; D perhaps matches TRBD2 (5 bases). Trimming took off 6 bases at V and 0 bases at J, with 24 bases between the two ends. This CDR3 is 19 amino acids long. The germline V gene encodes CDR1 LNHDA and CDR2 SQIVND (reference sequence). CDR3 loop: CASSTSGSAPWLAKNIQYF. CDR3 coding DNA: TGTGCCAGTAGCACCTCGGGTAGCGCACCTTGGCTAGCCAAAAACATTCAGTACTTC.

In the case of this clone: Other DNA sequences in this sample translate to the same CDR3. The chain couples TRBV7-2 to TRBJ1-2; 8 bases are shared with TRBD1. CDR1 is SGHTA, CDR2 FQGNSA, per germline. V was pared by 1 base and J by 4 bases, with 2 bases of the junction left unmatched. The CDR3 consists of 14 residues. The CDR3 coding sequence is TGTGCCAGCAGCTTAGGGACAGGGAGCTATGGCTACACCTTC. The encoded protein is CASSLGTGSYGYTF.

Comment on this clone: Within the sample, other DNA sequences also encode this same CDR3. V gene TRBV19 combines with J gene TRBJ2-5, with a tentative D call TRBD1 (6 bases). The CDR3 has 13 residues. CDR1 LNHDA and CDR2 SQIVND come from the germline V gene (reference sequence). V lost 3 bases and J 1 base, leaving 6 bases between the germline ends. DNA of the CDR3: TGTGCCAGTAGTATGGGGGCCCAAGAGACCCAGTACTTC. It yields the protein CASSMGAQETQYF.

The rearrangement uses TRBV10-3 and TRBJ2-7; no reliable D call. V lost 7 bases to trimming and J lost 0 bases, with 10 bases between them. The CDR3 length is 13 residues. Germline V gene data show CDR1 as ENHRY and CDR2 as SYGVKD. The CDR3, as DNA: TGTGCCATCAAGGACCAATTCTCCTACGAGCAGTACTTC. Translated: CAIKDQFSYEQYF.

A few counts support this clone. The V and J genes are TRBV6-5 and TRBJ2-3, with unresolved D. Between the trimmed V and J ends, which lost 0 bases and 5 bases, there was a span of 12 bases. Germline V CDR1 and CDR2: MNHEY, SVGAGI. The CDR3 spans 15 residues. The CDR3, as DNA: TGTGCCAGCAGTTACTCGAATTGGTGGGAAGATACGCAGTATTTT. It yields the protein CASSYSNWWEDTQYF.

The chain is built from TRBV5-1 and TRBJ1-2; 7 nucleotides line up with TRBD1. The V gene end was trimmed by 1 base and the J gene end by 8 bases; junction bases not matched to a gene: 14. This CDR3 spans 16 amino acids. The germline gives CDR1 SGHRS, CDR2 YFSETQ. The CDR3 coding sequence is TGCGCCAGCAGCTTGTCAGGTTCGGGGACAGATCGGGGCTACACCTTC. Residues: CASSLSGSGTDRGYTF.

The CDR3 is CASSSLRGHNEQFF. For the CDR3, the DNA is TGTGCCAGCAGCTCCCTCAGGGGTCACAATGAGCAGTTCTTC. The V and J genes are TRBV11-3 and TRBJ2-1; D possibly corresponds to TRBD1 (6 bases). This CDR3 comprises 14 residues. V dropped 4 bases and J dropped 5 bases, with 12 bases sitting between them. CDR1 SGHNT and CDR2 YENEEA come from the germline V gene.